This TCR beta chain is drawn from a study of cytomegalovirus exposure and HLA in healthy donors. Study-level information: Prior work identified 120 million or so unique TCR beta sequences in approximately 180 million T cells. Study-level points and caveats: The likely explanation for a cluster of highly shared sequence variants was sequencing artifact.

CDR3 length equals 13 residues. Germline V gives CDR1 SSHAT, CDR2 FNYEAQ (reference sequence). The PCR ran on 60 Vbeta and 13 Jbeta primers. TCRdb's table, derived via immunoSEQ multiplex PCR, lists solely in-frame clones and lacks some. The data show about 75,000 clones, around 80% seen once. A word on this clone: What it recognizes is unknown. At one end the junction does not follow the germline gene, possibly because of a read error.

Sequencing input: PBMCs. The chain recombines TRBV7-7 with TRBJ2-1; D is possibly TRBD2 (5 bases). This TCR was sampled from a man between 70 and 80 years old in good health and CMV-seropositive. CDR3 in amino acids: CASSLAWANEQFF. CDR3 in DNA: TGTGCTAGCAGCTTAGCGTGGGCTAATGAGCAGTTCTTC.